A single T cell receptor (beta chain) is shown here with its context. Methods used by the authors: Reference gene primers were amplified, and this amplification served to estimate nucleated cell counts. Some clones are missing from TCRdb's copy, which holds only in-frame ones; the method was immunoSEQ multiplex PCR. The DNA was the basis for D and trimming; V, J and clone size are from that table. In the table there are some 65,000 clones, less than 95% of which are singletons. The source of the sample is a study of blood T cell repertoires in COVID-19. Study information: Whether acute or convalescent, the COVID-19 samples came from the United States, Italy and Spain. The analysed material was cDNA or gDNA that came from T cells, B-cell-depleted T cells, or PBMCs.

V gave up 2 bases and J gave up 6 bases; unmatched junction bases: 2. Germline loops: CDR1 MGHDK, CDR2 SYGVNS. The CDR3 is 14 residues long. The Seattle patients, enrolled during active infection, were followed longitudinally. This clonotype originated in a man aged 45-60 years with COVID-19, enrolled during active disease. V usage is TRBV25-1 and J usage is TRBJ2-2; 8 positions match TRBD1. The sample comprised peripheral blood. This CDR3 is CASSEDRGSGELFF. The CDR3 DNA sequence: TGTGCCAGCAGTGAAGACAGGGGTTCCGGGGAGCTGTTTTTT.